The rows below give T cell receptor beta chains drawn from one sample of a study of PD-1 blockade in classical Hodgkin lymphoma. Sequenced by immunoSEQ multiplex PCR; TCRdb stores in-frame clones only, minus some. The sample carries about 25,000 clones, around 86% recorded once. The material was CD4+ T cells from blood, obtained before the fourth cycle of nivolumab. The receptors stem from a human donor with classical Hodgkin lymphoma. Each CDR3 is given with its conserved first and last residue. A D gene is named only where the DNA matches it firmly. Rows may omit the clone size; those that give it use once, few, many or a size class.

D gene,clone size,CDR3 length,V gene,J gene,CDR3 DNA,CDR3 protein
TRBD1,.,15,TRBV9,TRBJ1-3,TGTGCCAGCAGCGCGACAGGGGCCTCTGGAAACACCATATATTTT,CASSATGASGNTIYF
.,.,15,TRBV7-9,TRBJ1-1,TGTGCCAGCAGCTTACACGACGTCCTGAGCACTGAAGCTTTCTTT,CASSLHDVLSTEAFF
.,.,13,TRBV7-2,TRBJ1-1,TGTGCCAGCAGCGAGGGGGTGAACACTGAAGCTTTCTTT,CASSEGVNTEAFF
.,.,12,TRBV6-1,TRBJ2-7,TGTGCCAGCAGGGGGGATGGTTACGAGCAGTACTTC,CASRGDGYEQYF
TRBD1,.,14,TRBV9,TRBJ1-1,TGTGCCAGCAGCGTAAACACAGGGGGAACTGAAGCTTTCTTT,CASSVNTGGTEAFF
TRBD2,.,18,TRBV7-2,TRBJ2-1,TGTGCCAGCAGCCCCGGTGGTAGCGGGGGGGGGAGGGTGAATGAGCAGTTCTTC,CASSPGGSGGGRVNEQFF
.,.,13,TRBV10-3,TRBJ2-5,TGTGCCATCAGCAAGGACAGACGGGAGACCCAGTACTTC,CAISKDRRETQYF
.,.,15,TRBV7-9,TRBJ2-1,TGTGCCAGCAGCTTAACCTCCAGGAACCCCAATGAGCAGTTCTTC,CASSLTSRNPNEQFF
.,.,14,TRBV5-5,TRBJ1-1,TGTGCCAGCAGCTTGTTAGCTATGAACACTGAAGCTTTCTTT,CASSLLAMNTEAFF
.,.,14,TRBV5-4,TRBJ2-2,TGTGCCAGCAGCCATGACCGAACCACCGGGGAGCTGTTTTTT,CASSHDRTTGELFF
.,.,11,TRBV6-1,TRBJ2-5,TGTGCCAGCGGAGGAGGAGAGACCCAGTACTTC,CASGGGETQYF
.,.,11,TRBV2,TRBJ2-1,TGTGCCAGCAGTTTTAACAATGAGCAGTTCTTC,CASSFNNEQFF
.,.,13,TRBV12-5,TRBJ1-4,TGTGCTAGTGGTTTGGCCAGATCTGAAAAACTGTTTTTT,CASGLARSEKLFF
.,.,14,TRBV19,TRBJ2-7,TGTGCCAGTAGTAGGGAAGGGTTGCCCTACGAGCAGTACTTC,CASSREGLPYEQYF
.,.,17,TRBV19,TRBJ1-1,TGTGCCAGTAGTAGACGCCGGGACCTTCTCATGAACACTGAAGCTTTCTTT,CASSRRRDLLMNTEAFF
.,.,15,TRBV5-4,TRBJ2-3,TGTGCCAGCAGCTTGGCTGGGGGCATCGGAGATACGCAGTATTTT,CASSLAGGIGDTQYF
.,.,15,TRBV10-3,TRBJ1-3,TGTGCCATCAGTGAGTTTACAGCTCCTGGAAACACCATATATTTT,CAISEFTAPGNTIYF
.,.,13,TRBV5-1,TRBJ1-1,TGCGCCAGCAGCTTTAGGACAGACACTGAAGCTTTCTTT,CASSFRTDTEAFF
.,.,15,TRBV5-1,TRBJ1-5,TGCGCCAGCAGCTTGGCGGGGGAGAGGTATCAGCCCCAGCATTTT,CASSLAGERYQPQHF
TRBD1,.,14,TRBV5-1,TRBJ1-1,TGCGCCAGTGCCCCGCAGGGGGAGGGCACTGAAGCTTTCTTT,CASAPQGEGTEAFF
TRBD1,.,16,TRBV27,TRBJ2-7,TGTGCCAGCAGTTTTTCTCCGGGACAGAAGTCCTACGAGCAGTACTTC,CASSFSPGQKSYEQYF
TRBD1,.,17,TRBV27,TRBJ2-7,TGTGCCAGCAGTTTATTCTATTCGGGACAGGGTACCTACGAGCAGTACTTC,CASSLFYSGQGTYEQYF
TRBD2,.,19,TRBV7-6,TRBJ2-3,TGTGCCAGCAGCTCCCTCACCGCAAGCGGGGGGGCGAGTTTAGATACGCAGTATTTT,CASSSLTASGGASLDTQYF
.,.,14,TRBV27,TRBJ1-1,TGTGCCAGCAGCCCCCGAGGGCCCGTCACTGAAGCTTTCTTT,CASSPRGPVTEAFF
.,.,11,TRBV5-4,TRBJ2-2,TGTGCCACCATAGGTACCGGGGAGCTGTTTTTT,CATIGTGELFF
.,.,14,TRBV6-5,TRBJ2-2,TGTGCCAGCAGGGGGGATTGGGGCACCGGGGAGCTGTTTTTT,CASRGDWGTGELFF
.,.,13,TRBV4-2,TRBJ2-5,TGTGCCAGCAGCCAAGGGGTCGGAGAGACCCAGTACTTC,CASSQGVGETQYF
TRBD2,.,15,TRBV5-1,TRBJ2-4,TGCGCCAGCAGCCCGCGGACCGATAGCGGGAACATTCAGTACTTC,CASSPRTDSGNIQYF
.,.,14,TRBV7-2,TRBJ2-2,TGTGCCAGCAGGGTGTCTAGGAGGACCGGGGAGCTGTTTTTT,CASRVSRRTGELFF
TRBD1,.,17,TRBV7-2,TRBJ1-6,TGTGCCAGCAGCTCCCCGGTCCCGGGACAGAGGAATTCACCCCTCCACTTT,CASSSPVPGQRNSPLHF
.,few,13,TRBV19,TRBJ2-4,TGTGCCAGTAGTTTTGGGGGCGCGAACATTCAGTACTTC,CASSFGGANIQYF